The 24 T cell receptor beta chains reported below all come from one sample, sequenced in a study of T cells in Graves' hyperthyroidism and ophthalmopathy. The source material, RNA transcripts, was used to amplify TCR beta CDR3 regions. Primed by the HTBI set, a first-round RT-PCR was run on the TCR CDR3. MiXCR was run by TCRdb on the multiplex PCR reads, yielding one entry per CDR3 protein. The repertoire has nearly 250,000 distinct CDR3 sequences, roughly 15% of them found once; the top ten carry approximately 30%. Sequenced: blood. The receptors derive from a woman aged 18-35 years with Graves' ophthalmopathy.

V and J are TRBV10-1 and TRBJ2-5; TRBD1 matches at 7 bases. Trimming removed 5 bases from V and 1 base from J; junction bases left unmatched: 7. This CDR3 contains 15 residues. Germline V gives CDR1 WNHNN, CDR2 SYGVQD (reference sequence). The CDR3 region has the DNA TGCGCCAGCAGTCCTACAGGGGACCTCCAAGAGACCCAGTACTTC. The encoded protein is CASSPTGDLQETQYF.

The sample holds many counts of this clonotype. The chain joins TRBV7-8 to TRBJ1-1, with 7 nucleotides matching TRBD1. The CDR3 sequence is 15 residues long. Germline V CDR1 and CDR2: SGHVS, FQNEAQ. Trimming at V came to 7 bases and at J to 0 bases, leaving 8 bases not matched to a gene. This CDR3 reads CASTRDRAMNTEAFF. The CDR3 DNA reads TGTGCCAGCACCCGAGACAGGGCGATGAACACTGAAGCTTTCTTT.

This clonotype was picked up many times. V usage is TRBV7-9 and J usage is TRBJ2-2, with no clear D. The CDR3 runs 15 residues. Germline lookup yields CDR1 SEHNR and CDR2 FQNEAQ (reference sequence). Trimming cost V 2 bases and J 4 bases, with 11 bases left between them. The DNA of the CDR3 is TGTGCCAGCAGCTTAACGGAGCAGGCCACCGGGGAGCTGTTTTTT. Its protein product is CASSLTEQATGELFF.

This clonotype was found many times. V gene TRBV5-1 combines with J gene TRBJ1-4, with D maybe TRBD1 (5 bases). The CDR3 sequence is 13 residues long. Germline V CDR1 and CDR2: SGHRS, YFSETQ. The V end was cut by 7 bases, the J end by 8 bases, with 15 bases between. CDR3 residues: CASGAGPEEKLFF. The CDR3 DNA reads as TGCGCCAGCGGGGCAGGGCCGGAAGAAAAACTGTTTTTT.

The sample holds many counts of this clonotype. V gene TRBV18 combines with J gene TRBJ2-1; D gene uncertain. This CDR3 is 13 amino acids long. Trimming shortened V by 0 bases and J by 6 bases, and 6 bases separated the two germline ends. CDR1 and CDR2 from the germline V gene are KGHSH and LQKENI. The CDR3, as DNA: TGTGCCAGCTCACCACCGTACATCAATGAGCAGTTCTTC. This translates into CASSPPYINEQFF.

This clonotype occurred a few times. The rearrangement links TRBV19 to TRBJ2-1; D may be TRBD2 (7 bases). This CDR3 spans 13 amino acids. Per the germline V gene, CDR1 is LNHDA and CDR2 is SQIVND (reference sequence). With 5 bases removed from V and 5 bases from J, the gap between germline ends came to 10 bases. The CDR3 DNA follows: TGTGCCAGTAGTTGGGGGGGCCACAATGAGCAGTTCTTC. It codes for CASSWGGHNEQFF.

Turning to this clonotype: A much larger clone lies a single base off, so this may be a read error. This sequence joins TRBV20-1 and TRBJ2-7; TRBD2 matches at 10 bases. The CDR3 covers 14 residues. Trimming cost V 3 bases and J 7 bases; bases outside gene matches: 9. Germline V gene data show CDR1 as DFQATT and CDR2 as SNEGSKA (reference sequence). CDR3 amino acids: CSASTSGGAAEQYF. In nucleotides, the CDR3 is TGCAGTGCTAGTACGAGCGGGGGGGCCGCTGAGCAGTACTTC.

There are many counts of this clonotype. The chain has TRBV28 and TRBJ1-4; D gene unclear. The germline CDR1 and CDR2 sequences are MDHEN and SYDVKM. Between the trimmed V and J ends, which lost 5 bases and 4 bases, there was a span of 11 bases. This CDR3 is 14 amino acids long. CDR3 bases: TGTGCCAGCAGTCCCGAGCCCGTTAATGAAAAACTGTTTTTT. Its protein is CASSPEPVNEKLFF.

V and J are TRBV9 and TRBJ2-1, with unresolved D. Trimming stripped 0 bases from V and 4 bases from J, with 5 bases between. The germline V gene has CDR1 SGDLS and CDR2 YYNGEE. The CDR3 spans 13 residues. CDR3 region: CASSVGSYNEQFF. The DNA of the CDR3 is TGTGCCAGCAGCGTAGGGAGTTACAATGAGCAGTTCTTC.

This clonotype was seen more than once but under ten times. The genes are TRBV4-1 and TRBJ1-1; D gene ambiguous. Germline-derived CDR1 and CDR2 are MGHRA and YSYEKL. Trimming pared 1 base from V and 4 bases from J, leaving 7 bases between. The CDR3 runs to 13 residues. The DNA of the CDR3 is TGCGCCAGCAGCCAAGTAAGGGCCACTGAAGCTTTCTTT. This gives the protein CASSQVRATEAFF.

This clonotype has ten or more counts. The J gene is TRBJ2-1, the V gene TRBV3-1, with 10 bases that match TRBD2. The germline gives CDR1 LGHDT, CDR2 YNNKEL (reference sequence). The CDR3 runs 17 residues. V lost 5 bases and J lost 3; bases outside the gene matches: 10. The DNA of the CDR3 is TGTGCCAGCAGCATACGGACTAGCGGAACCATCTACAATGAGCAGTTCTTC. This gives the protein CASSIRTSGTIYNEQFF.

This clonotype was picked up many times. The chain carries TRBV5-8 and TRBJ2-7; 10 bases are shared with TRBD1. Germline-derived CDR1 and CDR2 are SGHTS and YDEGEE. The junction had 2 bases not matched to a gene; V was cut back by 0 bases and J by 2 bases. CDR3 length equals 15 residues. The CDR3 loop is CASSLVGTGAYEQYF. The CDR3 DNA reads TGTGCCAGCAGCTTGGTAGGGACAGGGGCCTACGAGCAGTACTTC. The whole variable domain, filled in from reference TRBV5-8 and TRBJ2-7, reads EAGVTQSPTHLIKTRGQQATLRCSPISGHTSVYWYQQALGLGLQFLLWYDEGEERNRGNFPPRFSGRQFPNYSSELNVNALELEDSALYLCASSLVGTGAYEQYFGPGTRLTVT.

Ten or more counts support this clonotype. The chain has TRBV29-1 and TRBJ1-1, with D maybe TRBD1 (5 bases). This CDR3 is 13 amino acids long. Germline lookup yields CDR1 SQVTM and CDR2 ANQGSEA. The V end was cut by 4 bases, the J end by 7 bases, with 16 bases between. The chain's CDR3 is CSVGLSRAVEAFF. The CDR3 nucleotides are TGCAGCGTTGGCCTAAGCAGGGCCGTTGAAGCTTTCTTT.

This clonotype was recorded at least ten times. The CDR3 protein is CASSLVQTTNTGELFF. DNA for the CDR3: TGCGCCAGCAGCTTGGTACAGACTACGAACACCGGGGAGCTGTTTTTT. This rearrangement joins TRBV5-1 to TRBJ2-2; weak D call: TRBD2 (5 bases). The CDR3 runs to 16 residues. V dropped 0 bases and J dropped 0 bases, with 9 bases sitting between them. Germline V gives CDR1 SGHRS, CDR2 YFSETQ.

This clonotype was seen repeatedly, ten times or more. This chain links TRBV19 with TRBJ2-1, with a tentative D call TRBD2 (6 bases). V was pared by 6 bases and J by 0 bases, with 12 bases between. The CDR3 loop spans 15 amino acids. Germline CDR1 LNHDA, CDR2 SQIVND (reference sequence). DNA for the CDR3: TGTGCCAGTAGGCGGGACTGGAGCTCCTACAATGAGCAGTTCTTC. This gives the protein CASRRDWSSYNEQFF.

This clonotype was observed many times. The chain employs TRBV11-3 and TRBJ1-1; D possibly corresponds to TRBD1 (5 bases). The germline gives CDR1 SGHNT, CDR2 YENEEA. The CDR3 is made up of 15 amino acids. V was pared by 3 bases and J by 5 bases, with 16 bases between. CDR3 bases: TGTGCCAGCAGCTTGAGGGGCTTGGGGGAAACTGAAGCTTTCTTT. It is translated as CASSLRGLGETEAFF.

Many counts were recorded for this clonotype. The chain combines TRBV30 with TRBJ1-2; possibly TRBD1 for D (6 bases). With 5 bases removed from V and 9 bases from J, the gap between germline ends came to 22 bases. This CDR3 contains 14 residues. Germline CDR1 and CDR2: GTSNPN and SVGIG (reference sequence). The CDR3 here is CAWDRGHTKLRYTF. The CDR3, as DNA: TGTGCCTGGGACCGGGGACACACTAAACTCCGCTACACCTTC.

This clonotype was detected a few times. Just one base apart from a much larger clone, this may be a read error. The rearrangement uses TRBV12-5 and TRBJ1-1, with TRBD1 identical over 7 bases. Germline V gives CDR1 LGHNT, CDR2 FRNRAP. Germline trimming cut 4 bases from V and 10 bases from J; bases unmatched to any gene: 3. The CDR3 spans 11 residues. CDR3 in amino acids: CASGWDRAAFF. The CDR3 nucleotides are TGTGCTAGTGGTTGGGACAGAGCAGCTTTCTTT.

The rearrangement uses TRBV7-9 and TRBJ2-5; D uncertain. The length of the CDR3 is 10 residues. Trimming cost V 5 bases and J 5 bases, with 3 bases left between them. The germline V gene encodes CDR1 SEHNR and CDR2 FQNEAQ (reference sequence). This CDR3 is CASSHETQYF. Here the CDR3 DNA reads TGTGCCAGCAGCCACGAGACCCAGTACTTC.

This clonotype was recorded many times. V and J are TRBV4-1 and TRBJ1-1, with TRBD1 matching 7 bases. This CDR3 is 18 amino acids long. V trimming: 8 bases; J trimming: 0 bases; junction bases outside the gene matches: 18. CDR1 is MGHRA, CDR2 YSYEKL, per germline. CDR3 in DNA: TGCGCCAGCCGGAGGGGGCAGGCCGTTGGAACTTTGAACACTGAAGCTTTCTTT. This translates into CASRRGQAVGTLNTEAFF.

With respect to this clonotype: One base away lies a much larger clone, so this may be a sequencing read error. V is TRBV11-3 and J is TRBJ1-3; TRBD1 aligns across 9 bases. The V gene's germline CDR1 is SGHNT and CDR2 YENEEA. Losses at the gene ends were 2 bases for V and 5 bases for J; bases not matched to a gene: 4. CDR3 size: 15 residues. CDR3 sequence reads: CASSLRTGGRNTIYF. In DNA form, the CDR3 reads TGTGCCAGCAGCTTACGAACAGGGGGCAGAAACACCATATATTTT.

This clonotype was observed at least ten times. The chain carries TRBV12-3 or TRBV12-4 and TRBJ2-3, with TRBD2 identical over 8 bases. The CDR3 has 19 residues. Trimming took 6 bases from V and 0 from J; bases not matched to a gene: 17. CDR3 bases: TGTGCCAGCAGGGTTTCCGTCGCTTCAAGCGGGGGTAGCACAGATACGCAGTATTTT. Amino acids: CASRVSVASSGGSTDTQYF.

At least ten counts were recorded for this clonotype. The chain is built from TRBV9 and TRBJ1-2; D might be TRBD1 (5 bases). The germline V gene encodes CDR1 SGDLS and CDR2 YYNGEE. V was shortened by 0 bases and J by 6 bases, with 12 bases between the two germline ends. This CDR3 contains 14 residues. CDR3 nucleotides: TGTGCCAGCAGCGTAGCACCCAGGGCTGATGGCTACACCTTC. Translating gives CASSVAPRADGYTF.

This clonotype was detected many times. V and J are TRBV4-2 and TRBJ1-2, with a weak D call TRBD1 (5 bases). CDR3 length: 13 amino acids. V was cut by 0 bases and J by 8 bases, with 10 bases left in between. The germline CDR1 and CDR2 sequences are LGHNA and YNFKEQ. In DNA, the CDR3 is TGTGCCAGCAGCCAAGACAGGGTAGACGGCTACACCTTC. It translates to CASSQDRVDGYTF.